The 17 T cell receptor beta chains reported below all come from one sample, sequenced in a study of graft-versus-host responses after intestinal transplantation. Tissue processing of the graft released intraepithelial and lamina propria lymphocytes from it. Sequencing used immunoSEQ multiplex PCR; TCRdb keeps in-frame clones, though not all of them. The table has 1,500 to 2,000 clones, over 75% seen once. Sequenced here: ileum tissue, sampled 55 to 60 days after intestinal transplant. The origin of the receptors is a human patient who received an intestinal transplant, so some T cells may come from the graft donor.

V usage is TRBV7-3 and J usage is TRBJ2-1; TRBD2 agrees at 11 bases. The CDR3 has 16 amino acids. V lost 5 bases, J lost 4 bases, and 7 bases stayed unmatched. Germline CDR1 reads SGHTA; CDR2 reads FQGTGA. DNA for the CDR3: TGTGCCAGCAGCGAAGCACTAGCGGGGGTATACAATGAGCAGTTCTTC. This encodes CASSEALAGVYNEQFF.

V and J are TRBV4-1 and TRBJ1-1; no clear D gene. Germline loops: CDR1 MGHRA, CDR2 YSYEKL. The CDR3 spans 11 residues. V dropped 1 base and J dropped 7 bases, with 4 bases sitting between them. CDR3 in amino acids: CASSQGLEAFF. The CDR3 region has the DNA TGCGCCAGCAGCCAAGGCCTTGAAGCTTTCTTT.

CDR3 in amino acids: CASRRDRDTDTQYF. DNA of the CDR3: TGTGCCAGCCGCCGGGACAGAGACACAGATACGCAGTATTTT. V gene TRBV9 combines with J gene TRBJ2-3, with TRBD1 matching 7 bases. The CDR3 runs 14 residues. CDR1 is SGDLS, CDR2 YYNGEE, per germline. V was clipped by 7 bases and J by 2 bases; unmatched bases: 7.

This clone was picked up a small number of times. The chain has TRBV30 and TRBJ2-1; weak D call: TRBD2 (5 bases). Germline loops: CDR1 GTSNPN, CDR2 SVGIG (reference sequence). The CDR3 runs to 14 residues. With 5 bases removed from V and 6 bases from J, the gap between germline ends came to 17 bases. In DNA, the CDR3 is TGTGCCTGGCTACGGGTCGGGGTAGGCAATGAGCAGTTCTTC. Its protein is CAWLRVGVGNEQFF.

The chain joins TRBV5-1 to TRBJ2-3, with TRBD2 identical over 8 bases. The CDR3 is made up of 18 amino acids. Germline CDR1 is SGHRS and CDR2 is YFSETQ. Trimming took 0 bases from V and 0 from J; bases not matched to a gene: 9. CDR3 amino acids: CASSLGSGGFTSTDTQYF. CDR3 nucleotide sequence: TGCGCCAGCAGCTTGGGAAGCGGGGGCTTTACTAGCACAGATACGCAGTATTTT.

V is TRBV29-1 and J is TRBJ2-1; 9 bases agree with TRBD2. CDR1 SQVTM and CDR2 ANQGSEA come from the germline V gene. With V trimmed by 4 bases and J by 10 bases, 5 bases remained unmatched. The CDR3 spans 12 residues. In nucleotides, the CDR3 is TGCAGCGTTGTGGTCCTAGCGGGGGAGCAGTTCTTC. Translated: CSVVVLAGEQFF.

The CDR3 here is CASSYNPGVQPQHF. In nucleotides, the CDR3 is TGTGCCAGCAGCTATAATCCAGGGGTTCAGCCCCAGCATTTT. This chain joins TRBV6-6 and TRBJ1-5; D perhaps matches TRBD1 (6 bases). CDR1 MNHNY and CDR2 SVGAGI come from the germline V gene (reference sequence). Trimming took off 6 bases at V and 6 bases at J, with 15 bases between the two ends. This CDR3 contains 14 residues.

The chain uses TRBV30 and TRBJ2-7; TRBD2 agrees at 7 bases. The CDR3 is 14 amino acids. The ends lost 0 bases at V and 4 bases at J; junction bases unmatched: 6. Germline values: CDR1 GTSNPN, CDR2 SVGIG (reference sequence). CDR3 protein: CAWSVRSGGYEQYF. CDR3 in DNA: TGTGCCTGGAGTGTACGGTCGGGGGGATACGAGCAGTACTTC. The full variable domain, with the rest looked up from reference TRBV30 and TRBJ2-7, is SQTIHQWPATLVQPVGSPLSLECTVEGTSNPNLYWYRQAAGRGLQLLFYSVGIGQISSEVPQNLSASRPQDRQFILSSKKLLLSDSGFYLCAWSVRSGGYEQYFGPGTRLTVT.

V and J are TRBV5-4 and TRBJ1-2, with 7 bases matching TRBD1. The trim removed 3 bases at V and 4 bases at J, leaving 18 bases unmatched. The germline V gene has CDR1 SGHNT and CDR2 YYREEE (reference sequence). The CDR3 contains 18 residues. The CDR3 region is CASSSRRGSRGHGYGYTF. In DNA form, the CDR3 reads TGTGCCAGCAGCTCCAGAAGGGGGTCAAGGGGGCATGGCTATGGCTACACCTTC.

As to this clone: The sample contains more than one DNA sequence encoding this CDR3. The rearrangement uses TRBV19 and TRBJ2-6, with TRBD1 matching over 9 bases. CDR3 length: 17 amino acids. V trimming: 3 bases; J trimming: 0 bases; junction bases outside the gene matches: 3. CDR1 is LNHDA and CDR2 is SQIVND in the germline V gene (reference sequence). This chain's CDR3 is CASSIGTGNSGANVLTF. The DNA of the CDR3 is TGTGCCAGTAGTATTGGGACAGGGAACTCTGGGGCCAACGTCCTGACTTTC.

This sequence joins TRBV7-9 and TRBJ2-7; D unclear. V lost 6 bases and J lost 0, with 6 bases in between. The CDR3 is 12 residues long. Germline V gene lookup returns CDR1 SEHNR and CDR2 FQNEAQ (reference sequence). As DNA, the CDR3 is TGTGCCAGCAGTCGGACCTCCTACGAGCAGTACTTC. It specifies CASSRTSYEQYF.

The chain combines TRBV7-9 with TRBJ1-1; TRBD1 is a possible D gene (5 bases). The V and J ends lost 1 base and 0 bases respectively, with 9 bases between them. There are 15 residues in the CDR3. Germline CDR1 and CDR2: SEHNR and FQNEAQ (reference sequence). CDR3 sequence: CASSLGLGLNTEAFF. In DNA form, the CDR3 reads TGTGCCAGCAGCTTAGGATTGGGGCTGAACACTGAAGCTTTCTTT.

The chain employs TRBV18 and TRBJ2-3; D is unclear. Trimming pared 3 bases from V and 6 bases from J, leaving 10 bases between. The V gene's germline CDR1 is KGHSH and CDR2 LQKENI. This CDR3 contains 13 residues. The CDR3 DNA sequence: TGTGCCAGCTCACCTCCAGCACAGGATACGCAGTATTTT. Amino acids: CASSPPAQDTQYF.

The chain joins TRBV30 to TRBJ1-6, with D unresolved. Germline V gene lookup returns CDR1 GTSNPN and CDR2 SVGIG (reference sequence). Trimming cost V 6 bases and J 7 bases, with 16 bases left between them. This CDR3 comprises 14 residues. CDR3 sequence: CACPREDSNSPLHF. The CDR3 DNA follows: TGTGCCTGCCCCCGGGAGGATAGCAATTCACCCCTCCACTTT.

The sample holds a few counts of this clone. The chain employs TRBV28 and TRBJ1-1; D uncertain. Germline V lookup: CDR1 MDHEN, CDR2 SYDVKM. The CDR3 extends over 15 amino acids. The V end was cut by 5 bases, the J end by 0 bases, with 13 bases between. For the CDR3, the DNA is TGTGCCAGCAGTCCTATAGGGATTATGAACACTGAAGCTTTCTTT. Translating gives CASSPIGIMNTEAFF.

This rearrangement joins TRBV6-5 to TRBJ1-1, with D unclear. CDR1 is MNHEY and CDR2 is SVGAGI in the germline V gene. V lost 3 bases and J 1 base, leaving 6 bases between the germline ends. This CDR3 spans 13 amino acids. CDR3 region: CASSYTQNTEAFF. The DNA for the CDR3 is TGTGCCAGCAGTTATACCCAGAACACTGAAGCTTTCTTT.

This sequence joins TRBV5-6 and TRBJ1-5, with D unresolved. The CDR3 contains 12 residues. Deletions cut 2 bases from V and 0 bases from J, with 0 bases between. CDR1 is SGHDT and CDR2 is YYEEEE in the germline V gene. The CDR3 nucleotides are TGTGCCAGCAGCTTTAGCAATCAGCCCCAGCATTTT. As protein: CASSFSNQPQHF.